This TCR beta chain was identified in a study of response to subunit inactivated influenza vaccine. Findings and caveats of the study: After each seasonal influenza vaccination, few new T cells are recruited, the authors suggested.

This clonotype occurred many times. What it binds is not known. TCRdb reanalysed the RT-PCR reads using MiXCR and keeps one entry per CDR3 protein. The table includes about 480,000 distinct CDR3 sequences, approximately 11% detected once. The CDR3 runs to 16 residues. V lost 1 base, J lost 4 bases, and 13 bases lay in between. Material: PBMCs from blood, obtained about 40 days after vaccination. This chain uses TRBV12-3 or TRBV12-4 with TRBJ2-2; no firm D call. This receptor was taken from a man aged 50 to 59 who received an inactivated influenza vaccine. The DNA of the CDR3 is TGTGCCAGCAGTTTAGGCCGCATAGGTATCACCGGGGAGCTGTTTTTT. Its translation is CASSLGRIGITGELFF.